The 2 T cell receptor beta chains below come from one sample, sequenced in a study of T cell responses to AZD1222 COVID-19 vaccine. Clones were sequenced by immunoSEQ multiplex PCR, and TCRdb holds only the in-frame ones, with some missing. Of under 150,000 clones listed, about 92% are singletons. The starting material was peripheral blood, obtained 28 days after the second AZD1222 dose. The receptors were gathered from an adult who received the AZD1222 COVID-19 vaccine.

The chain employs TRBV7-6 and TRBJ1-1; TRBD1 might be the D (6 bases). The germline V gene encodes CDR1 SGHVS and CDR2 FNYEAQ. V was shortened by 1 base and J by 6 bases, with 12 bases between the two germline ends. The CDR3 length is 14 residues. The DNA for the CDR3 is TGTGCCAGCAGCTTAGGTCGGGACAATTCTGAAGCTTTCTTT. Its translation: CASSLGRDNSEAFF.

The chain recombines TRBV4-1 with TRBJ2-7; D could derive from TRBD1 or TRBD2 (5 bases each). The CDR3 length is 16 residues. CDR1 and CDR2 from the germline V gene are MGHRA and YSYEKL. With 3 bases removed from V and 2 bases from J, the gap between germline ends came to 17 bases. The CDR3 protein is CASSQVGTAFTYEQYF. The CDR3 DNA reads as TGCGCCAGCAGCCAGGTCGGGACCGCCTTTACCTACGAGCAGTACTTC.